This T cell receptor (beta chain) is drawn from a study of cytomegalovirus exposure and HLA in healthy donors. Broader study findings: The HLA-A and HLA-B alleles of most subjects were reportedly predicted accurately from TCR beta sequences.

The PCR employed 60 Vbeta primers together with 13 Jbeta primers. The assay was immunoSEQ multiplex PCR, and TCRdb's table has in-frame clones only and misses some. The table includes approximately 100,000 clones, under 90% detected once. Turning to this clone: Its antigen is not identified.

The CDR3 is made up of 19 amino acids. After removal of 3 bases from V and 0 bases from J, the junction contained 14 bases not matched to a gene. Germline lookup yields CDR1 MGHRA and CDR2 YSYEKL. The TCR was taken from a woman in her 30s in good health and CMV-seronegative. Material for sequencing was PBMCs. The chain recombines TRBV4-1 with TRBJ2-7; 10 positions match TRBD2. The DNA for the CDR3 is TGCGCCAGCAGCCAGGGGCTAGCGGGAGCCCTCCTCAGCTCCTACGAGCAGTACTTC. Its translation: CASSQGLAGALLSSYEQYF.